The present TCR beta chain was sequenced within a study of identical twins. General observations from the study: With abundant cord blood beta clonotypes, insertions were fewer; memory repertoires showed no such pattern.

TCRdb used MiXCR to reprocess the 5' RACE reads, holding one entry per CDR3 protein. This table holds about 890,000 distinct CDR3 sequences, 12% found once. This clonotype showed up just a few times. The antigen is not known. In germline, CDR1 is SEHNR, CDR2 FQNEAQ (reference sequence). V lost 5 bases, J lost 9 bases, and 9 bases lay in between. CDR3 length: 11 residues. These sequences were also reported in another study, on yellow fever vaccine responses in identical twins.

The chain links TRBV7-9 to TRBJ2-3, with unresolved D. What was sequenced was PBMCs. This TCR derives from a woman younger than 30 in good health. The CDR3 is CASSADGTQYF. CDR3 in DNA: TGTGCCAGCAGCGCGGACGGAACGCAGTATTTT.